A selection of T cell receptor beta chains follows, all from one sample in a study of glioma-infiltrating T cells after dendritic cell vaccination. Libraries were prepared by immunoSEQ multiplex PCR; TCRdb keeps only in-frame clonotypes and omits some of them. The repertoire holds roughly 98,000 clones, around 84% seen once, with about 15% in the top ten. The specimen was blood, collected before dendritic cell vaccination. Receptors originate from a human donor with glioblastoma. Both conserved end residues are part of each CDR3. A D gene is named only where the DNA matches it firmly. Where a row states a size, it is once, few, many or the class of an expanded clone; other rows omit it.

size	V	D	J	CDR3	DNA
NA	TRBV9	NA	TRBJ2-5	CASSVLGAVGETQYF	TGTGCCAGCAGCGTCTTGGGGGCGGTCGGAGAGACCCAGTACTTC
NA	TRBV6-1	NA	TRBJ1-2	CASLAGSYYSYTF	TGTGCCAGCTTGGCAGGGTCTTACTATAGCTACACCTTC
NA	TRBV6-5	TRBD1	TRBJ1-2	CASSYVRTGGNYGYTF	TGTGCCAGCAGTTACGTACGGACAGGAGGAAACTATGGCTACACCTTC
few	TRBV29-1	NA	TRBJ2-7	CSVERSRGYEQYF	TGCAGCGTTGAGAGGTCAAGGGGTTACGAGCAGTACTTC
NA	TRBV7-2	NA	TRBJ1-6	CASSLDYYQGAPLHF	TGTGCCAGCAGCTTAGATTATTATCAGGGCGCACCCCTCCACTTT
NA	TRBV18	NA	TRBJ1-1	CASSPVESRTEAFF	TGTGCCAGCTCACCAGTCGAAAGTCGGACTGAAGCTTTCTTT
NA	TRBV27	TRBD2	TRBJ2-3	CASARTSGGTDTQYF	TGTGCCAGCGCCCGGACTAGCGGCGGCACAGATACGCAGTATTTT
NA	TRBV19	TRBD1	TRBJ1-4	CASSPAGTGFNEKLFF	TGTGCCAGTAGTCCTGCCGGGACAGGATTCAATGAAAAACTGTTTTTT
NA	TRBV9	TRBD1	TRBJ1-6	CASSGSNTGGNSPLHF	TGTGCCAGCAGCGGATCGAATACAGGGGGAAATTCACCCCTCCACTTT
NA	TRBV27	NA	TRBJ2-7	CASRSYPGGGSYEQYF	TGTGCCAGCAGATCCTACCCGGGGGGCGGCTCCTACGAGCAGTACTTC
NA	TRBV28	TRBD1	TRBJ1-2	CASSFTGQYNNYGYTF	TGTGCCAGCAGTTTCACGGGACAGTATAATAACTATGGCTACACCTTC
NA	TRBV5-5	NA	TRBJ1-6	CASSPQTGYNSPLHF	TGTGCCAGCAGCCCCCAGACAGGATATAATTCACCCCTCCACTTT
NA	TRBV7-2	TRBD2	TRBJ2-1	CASSLRSMWGGYNEQFF	TGTGCCAGCAGCTTACGTTCTATGTGGGGGGGGTACAATGAGCAGTTCTTC
NA	TRBV2	TRBD1	TRBJ2-3	CASNTPGQGTDTQYF	TGTGCCAGCAATACACCGGGACAGGGCACAGATACGCAGTATTTT
NA	TRBV10-2	TRBD1	TRBJ2-7	CASGPGGFLSYEQYF	TGCGCCAGCGGTCCAGGGGGCTTTCTATCCTACGAGCAGTACTTC
many	TRBV4-3	NA	TRBJ1-1	CASSQEPEREAFF	TGCGCCAGCAGCCAAGAGCCCGAACGGGAAGCTTTCTTT
NA	TRBV27	NA	TRBJ1-5	CASSLSFGFQPQHF	TGTGCCAGCAGTTTATCGTTCGGGTTTCAGCCCCAGCATTTT
NA	TRBV9	NA	TRBJ2-4	CASSVGTDKNIQYF	TGTGCCAGCAGCGTAGGGACAGACAAAAACATTCAGTACTTC
NA	TRBV6-5	TRBD1	TRBJ2-7	CASSYRQGSSYEQYF	TGTGCCAGCAGTTACCGACAGGGGAGCTCCTACGAGCAGTACTTC
NA	TRBV19	TRBD1	TRBJ1-2	CASSIRTGQSYGYTF	TGTGCCAGTAGTATTCGGACAGGGCAGTCCTATGGCTACACCTTC
NA	TRBV6-6	NA	TRBJ2-6	CASRQGGSGANVLTF	TGTGCCAGCAGACAGGGAGGGTCTGGGGCCAACGTCCTGACTTTC
NA	TRBV18	NA	TRBJ2-7	CASSPPLLPPGEKYF	TGTGCCAGCTCACCACCGCTTTTACCCCCCGGTGAGAAGTACTTC
NA	TRBV7-2	TRBD1	TRBJ2-7	CASSLAGQGAYEQYF	TGTGCCAGCAGCTTAGCGGGCCAGGGGGCTTACGAGCAGTACTTC
NA	TRBV5-1	TRBD2	TRBJ2-5	CASSWGSASGGTWETQYF	TGCGCCAGCAGCTGGGGGTCGGCTAGCGGGGGGACGTGGGAGACCCAGTACTTC
NA	TRBV7-8	TRBD2	TRBJ2-5	CASSPTSGGETQYF	TGTGCCAGCAGCCCGACTAGCGGGGGAGAGACCCAGTACTTC
NA	TRBV5-1	TRBD2	TRBJ2-7	CASSLAAGAGYEQYF	TGCGCCAGCAGCTTGGCAGCGGGGGCGGGGTACGAGCAGTACTTC
NA	TRBV10-3	TRBD1	TRBJ2-3	CAIRPAGTGGLDTQYF	TGTGCCATCAGACCAGCCGGGACAGGGGGGTTAGATACGCAGTATTTT
NA	TRBV7-6	NA	TRBJ1-5	CASSLGSNSNQPQHF	TGTGCCAGCAGCTTGGGCAGCAATAGCAATCAGCCCCAGCATTTT
once	TRBV7-3	NA	TRBJ2-1	CASSSRRGEQFF	TGTGCCAGCAGCTCGCGTCGGGGTGAGCAGTTCTTC
NA	TRBV7-3	TRBD1	TRBJ1-2	CASSLEGQGPYGYTF	TGTGCCAGCAGCTTAGAGGGACAGGGACCCTATGGCTACACCTTC
NA	TRBV5-1	TRBD1	TRBJ2-7	CASSLSQGAVYEQYF	TGCGCCAGCAGCTTGTCACAGGGGGCTGTCTACGAGCAGTACTTC
once	TRBV6-1	NA	TRBJ2-5	CASSLQGRETQYF	TGTGCCAGCAGTCTACAGGGTAGGGAGACCCAGTACTTC
NA	TRBV6-1	NA	TRBJ2-7	CASSEPPGSLYEQYF	TGTGCCAGCAGTGAACCCCCAGGTTCCCTCTACGAGCAGTACTTC
NA	TRBV30	NA	TRBJ1-2	CAWSRVYGYTF	TGTGCCTGGAGTCGGGTCTATGGCTACACCTTC
NA	TRBV19	NA	TRBJ1-1	CASRIQGRGTEAFF	TGTGCCAGTAGAATACAGGGTAGGGGCACTGAAGCTTTCTTT
NA	TRBV27	TRBD1	TRBJ2-5	CASSTDRGEETQYF	TGTGCCAGCAGTACCGACAGGGGGGAAGAGACCCAGTACTTC
NA	TRBV2	TRBD1	TRBJ1-5	CATMPGQGNQPQHF	TGTGCCACCATGCCGGGACAGGGTAATCAGCCCCAGCATTTT
NA	TRBV7-9	TRBD1	TRBJ2-7	CASSLSRQGAGEQYF	TGTGCCAGCAGCTTATCGCGCCAGGGGGCGGGGGAGCAGTACTTC
NA	TRBV5-1	TRBD2	TRBJ2-7	CASSLVLAGGEQYF	TGCGCCAGCAGCTTGGTTCTAGCGGGGGGGGAGCAGTACTTC
NA	TRBV9	NA	TRBJ2-1	CASSVGGAAPLFEQFF	TGTGCCAGCAGCGTAGGTGGGGCCGCGCCCTTATTTGAGCAGTTCTTC
NA	TRBV6-6	NA	TRBJ1-1	CASSLNPLTLGTEAFF	TGTGCCAGCAGCCTTAACCCACTGACACTGGGCACTGAAGCTTTCTTT
NA	TRBV13	TRBD1	TRBJ1-1	CASSLEGGLQGEAFF	TGTGCCAGCAGCTTAGAAGGTGGTCTACAGGGGGAAGCTTTCTTT
few	TRBV29-1	NA	TRBJ1-2	CSVESGAAYGYTF	TGCAGCGTTGAGTCAGGTGCTGCTTATGGCTACACCTTC
NA	TRBV7-2	TRBD2	TRBJ2-5	CASSLTLARGGQETQYF	TGTGCCAGCAGCTTGACCCTCGCGCGGGGGGGCCAAGAGACCCAGTACTTC
once	TRBV19	NA	TRBJ2-3	CASSISQEGTQYF	TGTGCCAGTAGTATATCCCAGGAAGGTACGCAGTATTTT
once	TRBV7-3	TRBD1	TRBJ2-3	CASSPSTGDTDTQYF	TGTGCCAGCAGCCCCTCGACAGGGGACACAGATACGCAGTATTTT
NA	TRBV5-3	TRBD1	TRBJ2-7	CARSWKPRDRRPYEQYF	TGTGCCAGAAGCTGGAAACCGCGGGACAGGAGACCCTACGAGCAGTACTTC
few	TRBV25-1	NA	TRBJ1-2	CASSEGGWGYTF	TGTGCCAGCAGTGAAGGGGGCTGGGGCTACACCTTC
NA	TRBV15	TRBD1	TRBJ2-3	CATSRNRGLADTQYF	TGTGCCACCAGCAGAAACAGGGGGTTGGCAGATACGCAGTATTTT
NA	TRBV5-1	TRBD1	TRBJ2-7	CASSSGAGTASYEQYF	TGCGCCAGCAGCTCTGGAGCCGGGACAGCCTCCTACGAGCAGTACTTC
NA	TRBV9	TRBD1	TRBJ1-5	CASSVSGGDQPQHF	TGTGCCAGCAGCGTATCAGGGGGCGATCAGCCCCAGCATTTT
NA	TRBV27	TRBD1	TRBJ1-5	CASSLTGGSISNQPQHF	TGTGCCAGCAGTTTAACAGGGGGAAGCATAAGCAATCAGCCCCAGCATTTT
once	TRBV10-3	NA	TRBJ2-3	CAISVSGVVDTQYF	TGTGCCATCAGTGTTTCCGGGGTGGTAGATACGCAGTATTTT
NA	TRBV5-5	NA	TRBJ2-7	CASSLEGRGFLEQYF	TGTGCCAGCAGCCTGGAGGGCAGGGGATTCCTCGAGCAGTACTTC
NA	TRBV25-1	NA	TRBJ2-3	CASTQGSTADTQYF	TGTGCCAGCACCCAGGGTAGTACCGCAGATACGCAGTATTTT
NA	TRBV9	NA	TRBJ2-1	CASSVDLSGVAFF	TGTGCCAGCAGCGTAGATCTTTCGGGGGTGGCGTTCTTC
NA	TRBV28	TRBD1	TRBJ1-2	CASNDQGGYYGYTF	TGTGCCAGCAATGATCAGGGGGGCTACTATGGCTACACCTTC
NA	TRBV7-9	NA	TRBJ1-3	CASSQSGNTIYF	TGTGCCAGCAGCCAGTCAGGAAACACCATATATTTT
NA	TRBV9	NA	TRBJ1-2	CASSDQRGYTF	TGTGCCAGCAGCGACCAGAGGGGCTACACCTTC
few	TRBV19	TRBD1	TRBJ2-1	CASSIVGQGRNEQFF	TGTGCCAGTAGTATAGTGGGACAGGGGAGGAATGAGCAGTTCTTC